This entry concerns a single T cell receptor (beta chain). This clone was seen once. Its binding antigen is unknown. Base quality data are lacking; no much larger clone is found one base away. This specimen belongs to a study of shared clonotypes between healthy human individuals (dated by TCRdb to 2020 to 2021). Concerning the study at large: The cohort comprised a couple of women and a few men aged 18 to 49 years. For each donor, CD4 naive and CD4 memory were each run on three plates, CD8 naive on two plates, and CD8 memory on one plate. To estimate repertoire size and how much clonotype sharing occurs between individuals, the study deeply sequenced the blood TCR repertoires of roughly 5 healthy adults. To increase sequencing depth and limit assay-specific biases, TCR repertoire library preparation and sequencing were carried out by different laboratories using diverse techniques. Each donor's leukapheresis produced roughly between about 0.8 and 8.9 billion PBMCs.

CD8 naive samples were obtained by positive selection for CCR7 among CD45RO-negative cells, yielding a CD45RA+CCR7+ population from which TemRA cells were excluded. Donors were healthy HIV-negative adults with no recently reported acute infections or vaccinations. Every donor was a Caucasian adult residing in Nashville, Tennessee, USA. After blood collection by leukapheresis, PBMCs were isolated using Ficoll-Histopaque density gradient centrifugation and then cryopreserved in the vapor phase of liquid nitrogen. Analytical flow cytometry was used to check the purity and quantity of every magnetically sorted T cell population. From each sorted fraction, genomic DNA was isolated and quantified by UV absorbance on a Nanodrop 2000c. The germline V gene provides CDR1 SGHTA and CDR2 FQGNSA. The CDR3 goes from the cysteine to the phenylalanine over 15 residues. Only the CDR3 part of the read is kept: 45 bases, read in frame from the first base. After removal of 6 bases from V and 2 bases from J, the junction retains 6 bases not matched to a gene.

Study-level results and caveats: Estimated clonotype richness was generally larger for naive than for memory subsets. The genetic and exposure-history diversity represented was limited by the small number of donors. Compared with non-shared clonotypes, clonotypes shared by all four sorted-subset donors had higher generation probabilities. Pairwise subsampling indicated that sequencing depth was expected to affect the degree of clonotype sharing among donors. Across a handful of donors, 5% to 6% of naive CD4, over 3% of naive CD8, under 2.5% of memory CD4, and approximately 0.4% of memory CD8 clonotypes were shared. Incomplete sequencing was indicated by rarefaction of sorted-subset datasets, despite the large sequencing depth. Sampling was restricted to blood, and TCR repertoires in tissue are likely to differ from TCR repertoires in blood.

Using the deep immunoSEQ assay, TCR CDR3 regions were amplified from genomic DNA by multiplex PCR. Genomic DNA extracted from each cell subset was distributed evenly over all wells of several immunoSEQ 96-well plates, and each plate served as one replicate. For sorted subsets, approximately 200 ng of genomic DNA, equivalent to around 30,000 T cell genomes, went into each replicate PCR. Purified libraries were quantified with a Qubit 3.0 fluorometer, sized on a Bioanalyzer 2100, and re-quantified with the KAPA Library Quantification kit. Each immunoSEQ 96-well plate was sequenced on its own single-read 150-cycle Illumina NextSeq 550 flow cell. For the original study's pipeline: Because the immunoSEQ output held only junctional sequences and lacked quality scores, the filtering could not match the filtering applied to full-length reads. To assign V/J genes and CDR3, sequences were annotated using PyIR, a Python wrapper for IgBLAST v1.9, with IMGT germline references. Any read was removed if the V/J assignment was weak (E-value above 1e-6), the CDR3 was missing, or the read contained stop codons, out-of-frame junctions, or ambiguous translated residues. V3J clonotypes were defined by identical inferred V gene, J gene, and CDR3 amino acid sequence. Percentage overlap between repertoires was computed as shared unique clonotypes divided by the size of the smaller repertoire. RTK rarefaction, the Chao1 estimator, and Recon v2.1 estimates of unobserved clonotypes were used to assess repertoire richness. Generation probabilities for all TCRbeta clonotypes obtained by the gDNA method from several donors were computed using OLGA. TCRdb carries this immuneACCESS record with in-frame sequences only. Its versions omit some clonotypes, under half of them owing to an unresolved V gene in the studies checked, with the rest unexplained. V, J and clone size derive from that table, while D and trimming were established from the DNA sequence. In all, the sample holds approximately 2,000,000 clones, and just under 95% of those were seen once. Of the sample, about 1.6% is held by the ten largest clones.

The sequence was collected from a man aged 18 to 30 in good health. Some clones in this sample may be carry-over from other donors' samples. Sequenced input: naive CD8+ T cells from PBMCs. Interpreted using the paper, the cell subset or site label stands for: CD45RA+CCR7+. The rearranged segments are TRBV7-2 and TRBJ2-7, with TRBD2 matching 11 junction bases. The bases read TGTGCCAGCAGATTGGGACTAGCGGTAACCTACGAGCAGTACTTC. It codes for CASRLGLAVTYEQYF.